This T cell receptor beta chain comes out of a study of cytomegalovirus exposure and HLA in healthy donors. This clone was counted between two and nine times. The PCR made use of 60 Vbeta and 13 Jbeta primers. Clones were sequenced by immunoSEQ multiplex PCR, and TCRdb holds only the in-frame ones, with some missing. The top ten clones hold just under 3% of a sample with 150,000 to 200,000 clones, 55% to 65% of them seen once. Material: PBMCs. This receptor was identified in a man aged 35 to 55 in good health and CMV-seronegative.

The CDR3 DNA is TGTGCCATTACTAGCGGGGGGGTGTACGAGCAGTACTTC. Residues: CAITSGGVYEQYF. The chain combines TRBV10-3 with TRBJ2-7, with 13 bases matching TRBD2. The CDR3 covers 13 residues. The V gene end was trimmed by 9 bases and the J gene end by 4 bases; junction bases not matched to a gene: 3. Per the germline V gene, CDR1 is ENHRY and CDR2 is SYGVKD.